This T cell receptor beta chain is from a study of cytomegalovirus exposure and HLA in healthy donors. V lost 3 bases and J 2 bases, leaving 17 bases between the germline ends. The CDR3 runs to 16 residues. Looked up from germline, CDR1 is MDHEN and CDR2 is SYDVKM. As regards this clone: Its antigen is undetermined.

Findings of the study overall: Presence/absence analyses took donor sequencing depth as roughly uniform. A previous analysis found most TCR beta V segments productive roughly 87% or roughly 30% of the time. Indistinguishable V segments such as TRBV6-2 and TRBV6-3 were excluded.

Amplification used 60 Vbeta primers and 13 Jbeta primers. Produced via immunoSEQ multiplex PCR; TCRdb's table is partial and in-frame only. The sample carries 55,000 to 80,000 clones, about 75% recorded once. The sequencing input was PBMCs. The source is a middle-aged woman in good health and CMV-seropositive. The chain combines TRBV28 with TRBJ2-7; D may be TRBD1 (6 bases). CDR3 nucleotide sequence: TGTGCCAGCAGTTTCAATATGGGGACACTCACCTACGAGCAGTACTTC. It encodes CASSFNMGTLTYEQYF. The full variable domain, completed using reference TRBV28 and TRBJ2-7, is DVKVTQSSRYLVKRTGEKVFLECVQDMDHENMFWYRQDPGLGLRLIYFSYDVKMKEKGDIPEGYSVSREKKERFSLILESASTNQTSMYLCASSFNMGTLTYEQYFGPGTRLTVT.